The 19 T cell receptor beta chains in this list originate from one sample, sequenced in a study of blood T cell repertoires in COVID-19. TCRdb keeps only in-frame clones here, not all; method: immunoSEQ multiplex PCR. This table holds 150,000 to 250,000 clones, 79% found once. The sequencing input was peripheral blood. These receptors were collected from a woman between 40 and 50 years old with COVID-19, enrolled during active disease.

The rearrangement links TRBV28 to TRBJ2-7; TRBD1 matches 7 bases. The J segment lost 8 bases and the V segment lost 6 bases, leaving 16 bases of the junction unmatched. The CDR3 is made up of 15 amino acids. Per the germline V gene, CDR1 is MDHEN and CDR2 is SYDVKM. CDR3 in amino acids: CASRTPGQPVRKQYF. The CDR3 region has the DNA TGTGCCAGCAGGACTCCGGGACAGCCAGTACGGAAGCAGTACTTC. Full variable domain (outside the CDR3, taken from reference TRBV28 and TRBJ2-7): DVKVTQSSRYLVKRTGEKVFLECVQDMDHENMFWYRQDPGLGLRLIYFSYDVKMKEKGDIPEGYSVSREKKERFSLILESASTNQTSMYLCASRTPGQPVRKQYFGPGTRLTVT.

The chain is built from TRBV15 and TRBJ2-3, with D unclear. Per germline, CDR1 LNHNV and CDR2 YYDKDF (reference sequence). The CDR3 totals 13 residues. The germline V and J ends were trimmed by 3 bases and 0 bases, with 4 bases remaining between them. The CDR3 nucleotides read TGTGCCACCAGCAGGACTAGCACAGATACGCAGTATTTT. Translating it yields CATSRTSTDTQYF.

The rearrangement links TRBV5-1 to TRBJ2-3; 14 bases align to TRBD2. With V trimmed by 4 bases and J by 4 bases, 5 bases remained unmatched. From germline, CDR1 is SGHRS and CDR2 YFSETQ. This CDR3 region has 16 residues. The CDR3 is CASSQGTSGSADTQYF. The DNA of the CDR3 is TGCGCCAGCAGCCAAGGGACTAGCGGGAGCGCAGATACGCAGTATTTT.

This clone was picked up a small number of times. The rearrangement links TRBV29-1 to TRBJ2-2, with a tentative D call TRBD2 (6 bases). The CDR3 loop spans 13 amino acids. V dropped 7 bases and J dropped 4 bases, with 13 bases sitting between them. Germline V gene sequence: CDR1 SQVTM, CDR2 ANQGSEA. The CDR3 is CSAALGGTGELFF. For the CDR3, the DNA is TGCAGCGCGGCGTTGGGAGGCACCGGGGAGCTGTTTTTT.

The chain recombines TRBV6-5 with TRBJ2-7; tentative D call: TRBD1 (5 bases). The CDR3 runs 15 residues. Per germline, CDR1 MNHEY and CDR2 SVGAGI. V was trimmed by 2 bases and J by 4 bases, leaving 15 bases between them. Here the CDR3 DNA reads TGTGCCAGCAGTTACGGGTACGACAGCGCGTACGAGCAGTACTTC. Translated: CASSYGYDSAYEQYF.

V is TRBV5-4 and J is TRBJ1-2, with D possibly TRBD1 on 6 matching bases. Germline V gene lookup returns CDR1 SGHNT and CDR2 YYREEE (reference sequence). There are 13 residues in the CDR3. V lost 5 bases, J lost 3 bases, and 11 bases lay in between. CDR3 sequence: CASRSGEHYGYTF. The CDR3 DNA follows: TGTGCCAGCAGGTCAGGGGAGCACTATGGCTACACCTTC.

This chain's CDR3 is CASSEPPGDYNEKLFF. CDR3 in DNA: TGTGCCAGCAGTGAGCCCCCGGGGGATTATAATGAAAAACTGTTTTTT. The chain couples TRBV2 to TRBJ1-4; possible D gene TRBD1, 5 bases. This CDR3 is built from 16 residues. Trimming cost V 3 bases and J 4 bases, with 15 bases left between them. The germline CDR1 and CDR2 sequences are SNHLY and FYNNEI.

The CDR3 is CASSPTGNTGELFF. The CDR3 nucleotides are TGTGCCAGCAGCCCCACAGGGAACACCGGGGAGCTGTTTTTT. The rearrangement uses TRBV7-3 and TRBJ2-2, with D perhaps matching TRBD1 (5 bases). Trimming stripped 5 bases from V and 1 base from J, with 8 bases between. The CDR3 sequence is 14 residues long. The germline V gene has CDR1 SGHTA and CDR2 FQGTGA.

This clone came up a few times. Different DNA sequences within this sample yield the same CDR3. The rearrangement uses TRBV18 and TRBJ1-1; D is possibly TRBD1 (6 bases). V gave up 6 bases and J gave up 1 base, with 15 bases separating them. The CDR3 runs 15 residues. Germline-derived CDR1 and CDR2 are KGHSH and LQKENI. CDR3 bases: TGTGCCAGCTCTCAGGAGCAGGGGAGGAACACTGAAGCTTTCTTT. Translation gives CASSQEQGRNTEAFF. The full variable domain, in which reference TRBV18 and TRBJ1-1 provide the parts outside the CDR3, is NAGVMQNPRHLVRRRGQEARLRCSPMKGHSHVYWYRQLPEEGLKFMVYLQKENIIDESGMPKERFSAEFPKEGPSILRIQQVVRGDSAAYFCASSQEQGRNTEAFFGQGTRLTVV.

This chain joins TRBV21-1 and TRBJ1-1; TRBD1 reflects the table's D call only, with no check against the DNA. TRBV21-1 is assigned pseudogene status. CDR3 length equals 16 residues. The CDR3 protein is CASSKGGDRGNTEAFF. The DNA of the CDR3 is TGTGCCAGCAGCAAAGGGGGGGACAGGGGCAACACTGAAGCTTTCTTT.

The table lists this clone with a few counts. The chain combines TRBV6-2 or TRBV6-3 with TRBJ2-7; TRBD2 matches 11 bases. This CDR3 is built from 17 residues. Trimming took 5 bases from V and 5 from J; bases not matched to a gene: 14. CDR1 and CDR2 (germline): MNHEY, SVGEGT. The CDR3 protein is CASSPRPLLAGEHEQYF. The DNA for the CDR3 is TGTGCCAGCAGTCCCCGACCTTTACTAGCGGGAGAGCACGAGCAGTACTTC.

This clone came up a few times. CDR3 residues: CASSERTGYQPQHF. CDR3 bases: TGTGCCAGCAGTGAACGGACAGGTTATCAGCCCCAGCATTTT. The rearrangement joins TRBV2 to TRBJ1-5; TRBD1 agrees at 7 bases. The CDR3 extends over 14 amino acids. CDR1 and CDR2 (germline): SNHLY, FYNNEI. With V trimmed by 2 bases and J by 5 bases, 3 bases remained unmatched.

The chain carries TRBV23-1 and TRBJ2-1; D is possibly TRBD1 (6 bases). TRBV23-1 is an open reading frame whose function is uncertain. Trimming cost V 4 bases and J 2 bases, with 9 bases left between them. This CDR3 is 14 amino acids long. The CDR3: CASSRGLPYNEQFF. The CDR3 bases are TGCGCCAGCAGTCGGGGGCTACCCTACAATGAGCAGTTCTTC.

J is TRBJ2-2 and V is TRBV5-1; 8 bases fit TRBD2. The length of the CDR3 is 15 residues. CDR1 and CDR2 from the germline V gene are SGHRS and YFSETQ. Trimming removed 5 bases from V and 4 bases from J; junction bases left unmatched: 7. The CDR3 DNA is TGCGCCAGCAGTCATGGACTAGCTGGCACCGGGGAGCTGTTTTTT. Translating gives CASSHGLAGTGELFF.

CDR3 nucleotide sequence: TGTGCCAGCAGTGACGGACAGAGCTCCTATAATTCACCCCTCCACTTT. This sequence encodes CASSDGQSSYNSPLHF. The J gene is TRBJ1-6, the V gene TRBV2; perhaps TRBD1 as D (6 bases). This CDR3 spans 16 amino acids. Germline loops: CDR1 SNHLY, CDR2 FYNNEI. Trimming took 3 bases from V and 0 from J, leaving 9 bases between them.

The J gene is TRBJ1-6, the V gene TRBV19; the D is unclear. Germline-derived CDR1 and CDR2 are LNHDA and SQIVND (reference sequence). V was clipped by 0 bases and J by 14 bases, with 14 bases between them. This CDR3 is 14 amino acids long. CDR3 loop: CASSIDQARKALHF. In DNA, the CDR3 is TGTGCCAGTAGTATAGATCAGGCGAGAAAGGCCCTCCACTTT. The full variable domain, rest sourced from reference TRBV19 and TRBJ1-6, is DGGITQSPKYLFRKEGQNVTLSCEQNLNHDAMYWYRQDPGQGLRLIYYSQIVNDFQKGDIAEGYSVSREKKESFPLTVTSAQKNPTAFYLCASSIDQARKALHFGNGTRLTVT.

In DNA, the CDR3 is TGTGCCAGCTCACCGTCCCGGGACACAAGTGAAGCTTTCTTT. Translation gives CASSPSRDTSEAFF. The chain uses TRBV18 and TRBJ1-1; TRBD1 is a possible D gene (6 bases). CDR1 and CDR2 (germline): KGHSH, LQKENI. This CDR3 region has 14 residues. V lost 3 bases and J lost 7, with 15 bases in between.

The V gene is TRBV18, the J gene TRBJ1-5; TRBD1 agrees at 9 bases. There are 14 residues in the CDR3. With V trimmed by 3 bases and J by 5 bases, 2 bases remained unmatched. CDR1 KGHSH and CDR2 LQKENI come from the germline V gene. The CDR3 protein is CASSPGQGYQPQHF. The DNA for the CDR3 is TGTGCCAGCTCACCGGGACAGGGTTATCAGCCCCAGCATTTT.

This chain connects TRBV12-3 or TRBV12-4 to TRBJ2-1; the match to TRBD2 covers 7 bases. Losses at the gene ends were 7 bases for V and 13 bases for J; bases not matched to a gene: 13. The CDR3 loop spans 13 amino acids. CDR3: CASNQGLVGYQFF. The CDR3, as DNA: TGTGCCAGCAACCAAGGACTAGTGGGGTACCAGTTCTTC.